The 15 T cell receptor beta chains below all came from one sample that was sequenced in a study of blood T cell repertoires in COVID-19. TCRdb's table, derived via immunoSEQ multiplex PCR, lists solely in-frame clones and lacks some. The table lists 300,000 or so clones, 75% to 90% of them singletons. The sample comprised peripheral blood. The receptors come from a woman in her 40s with acute or convalescent COVID-19.

V is TRBV9 and J is TRBJ1-2; D uncertain. CDR1 and CDR2 from the germline V gene are SGDLS and YYNGEE. The CDR3 totals 14 residues. V lost 4 bases, J lost 8 bases, and 18 bases lay in between. The DNA for the CDR3 is TGTGCCAGCAGCTCTAACGGGGTATACGAAGGCTACACCTTC. Encoded protein: CASSSNGVYEGYTF.

The J gene is TRBJ1-5, the V gene TRBV3-1 (or the pseudogene TRBV3-2), with 8 bases matching TRBD1. The CDR3 has 15 amino acids. After removal of 1 base from V and 6 bases from J, the junction contained 5 bases not matched to a gene. Per germline, CDR1 LGHDT and CDR2 YNNKEL (reference sequence). CDR3 bases: TGTGCCAGCAGCCAAGGGACAGGGTGGACTCAGCCCCAGCATTTT. Translating it yields CASSQGTGWTQPQHF.

This chain connects TRBV9 to TRBJ1-1; 9 bases align to TRBD1. Per germline, CDR1 SGDLS and CDR2 YYNGEE. V lost 0 bases and J lost 8; bases outside the gene matches: 8. The CDR3 length is 15 residues. The CDR3 DNA reads TGTGCCAGCAGCGTAGCTGGGACAGGGAATGAGGAAGCTTTCTTT. It translates to CASSVAGTGNEEAFF.

The chain combines TRBV30 with TRBJ1-2; 8 nucleotides align to TRBD1. Trimming took 5 bases from V and 5 from J; bases not matched to a gene: 10. The CDR3 is made up of 14 amino acids. CDR1 is GTSNPN and CDR2 is SVGIG in the germline V gene (reference sequence). In DNA, the CDR3 is TGTGCCTGGGTGGGGGACAGGATAATGTATGGCTACACCTTC. Translating it yields CAWVGDRIMYGYTF.

The genes are TRBV2 and TRBJ1-2; weak D call: TRBD1 (6 bases). CDR1 is SNHLY, CDR2 FYNNEI, per germline. V lost 6 bases, J lost 0 bases, and 17 bases lay in between. CDR3 length equals 16 residues. Written as DNA, the CDR3 is TGTGCCAGCAGGAGGGGGGAGGGGTCCCCTAACTATGGCTACACCTTC. It yields the protein CASRRGEGSPNYGYTF. The entire variable domain, with the rest obtained from reference TRBV2 and TRBJ1-2, is as follows: EPEVTQTPSHQVTQMGQEVILRCVPISNHLYFYWYRQILGQKVEFLVSFYNNEISEKSEIFDDQFSVERPDGSNFTLKIRSTKLEDSAMYFCASRRGEGSPNYGYTFGSGTRLTVV.

Turning to this clone: Other nucleotide sequences from this sample produce the same CDR3. The V gene is TRBV5-4, the J gene TRBJ2-1; 12 bases line up with TRBD2. In germline, CDR1 is SGHNT, CDR2 YYREEE (reference sequence). V lost 1 base and J lost 7; bases outside the gene matches: 3. The CDR3 spans 15 residues. The CDR3 loop is CASSLSLAGGNEQFF. CDR3 coding DNA: TGTGCCAGCAGCTTGTCACTAGCGGGGGGAAATGAGCAGTTCTTC.

The chain recombines TRBV7-3 with TRBJ2-3, with 11 bases fitting TRBD2. The V gene end was trimmed by 0 bases and the J gene end by 2 bases; junction bases not matched to a gene: 10. This CDR3 has 19 amino acids. CDR1 and CDR2 (germline): SGHTA, FQGTGA. This chain's CDR3 is CASSLTHLGTSGNTDTQYF. The DNA for the CDR3 is TGTGCCAGCAGCTTAACCCACCTAGGGACTAGCGGAAACACAGATACGCAGTATTTT.

The chain carries TRBV6-1 and TRBJ2-2; TRBD2 aligns across 12 bases. The V segment lost 3 bases and the J segment 9 bases; nucleotides outside the gene matches: 8. The CDR3 has 16 amino acids. The germline V gene encodes CDR1 MNHNS and CDR2 SASEGT. The CDR3 here is CASSDPTSGGARELFF. The CDR3 DNA is TGTGCCAGCAGTGATCCGACTAGCGGGGGCGCCCGGGAGCTGTTTTTT.

This clone was recorded once. The rearrangement links TRBV5-4 to TRBJ1-2, with 9 bases that match TRBD1. The CDR3 length is 15 residues. CDR1 and CDR2 from the germline V gene are SGHNT and YYREEE (reference sequence). J gave up 6 bases and V 3 bases, and 9 bases lay outside the gene matches. The CDR3 here is CASSWGAGQGDGYTF. The CDR3 nucleotides read TGTGCCAGCAGCTGGGGGGCGGGACAGGGTGATGGCTACACCTTC.

This clone is a singleton in its sample. The chain joins TRBV25-1 to TRBJ2-7, with TRBD2 matching 7 bases. V was clipped by 1 base and J by 9 bases; unmatched bases: 6. The germline V gene has CDR1 MGHDK and CDR2 SYGVNS. This CDR3 comprises 13 residues. CDR3 coding DNA: TGTGCCAGCAGTGAATTAGCTAGCGGAAGGCAGTACGTC. It yields the protein CASSELASGRQYV.

The genes are TRBV11-2 and TRBJ1-1; 7 bases line up with TRBD1. There are 14 residues in the CDR3. Germline trimming cut 6 bases from V and 4 bases from J; bases unmatched to any gene: 8. Germline loops: CDR1 SGHAT, CDR2 FQNNGV. The chain's CDR3 is CASRRDRVGTEAFF. The DNA for the CDR3 is TGTGCCAGCAGACGAGACAGGGTAGGCACTGAAGCTTTCTTT. Supplemented by reference TRBV11-2 and TRBJ1-1, the full variable domain reads EAGVAQSPRYKIIEKRQSVAFWCNPISGHATLYWYQQILGQGPKLLIQFQNNGVVDDSQLPKDRFSAERLKGVDSTLKIQPAKLEDSAVYLCASRRDRVGTEAFFGQGTRLTVV.

The chain couples TRBV7-9 to TRBJ1-4, with TRBD1 as a possible D gene (6 bases). Germline CDR1 and CDR2: SEHNR and FQNEAQ (reference sequence). The CDR3 covers 13 residues. The CDR3: CATQDRTNEKLFF. Written as DNA, the CDR3 is TGTGCTACACAAGACAGGACTAATGAAAAACTGTTTTTT. The variable domain in full, completed from reference TRBV7-9 and TRBJ1-4, reads DTGVSQNPRHKITKRGQNVTFRCDPISEHNRLYWYRQTLGQGPEFLTYFQNEAQLEKSRLLSDRFSAERPKGSFSTLEIQRTEQGDSAMYLCATQDRTNEKLFFGSGTQLSVL.

V usage is TRBV2 and J usage is TRBJ1-2; no reliable D call. Looked up from germline, CDR1 is SNHLY and CDR2 is FYNNEI. Trimming took off 2 bases at V and 3 bases at J, with 10 bases between the two ends. This CDR3 is built from 14 residues. CDR3 coding DNA: TGTGCCAGCAGTGAATTTTACGGGGACTATGGCTACACCTTC. This sequence encodes CASSEFYGDYGYTF. The complete variable domain, with remaining parts taken from reference TRBV2 and TRBJ1-2, reads EPEVTQTPSHQVTQMGQEVILRCVPISNHLYFYWYRQILGQKVEFLVSFYNNEISEKSEIFDDQFSVERPDGSNFTLKIRSTKLEDSAMYFCASSEFYGDYGYTFGSGTRLTVV.

The rearrangement joins TRBV27 to TRBJ1-6; D remains ambiguous. This CDR3 has 14 amino acids. V was pared by 6 bases and J by 8 bases, with 14 bases between. Looked up from germline, CDR1 is MNHEY and CDR2 is SMNVEV (reference sequence). The chain's CDR3 is CASRLQDSYSPLHF. The CDR3 bases are TGTGCCAGCAGACTCCAGGACTCTTATTCACCCCTCCACTTT.

The chain joins TRBV9 to TRBJ1-2, with 10 bases lining up with TRBD1. The length of the CDR3 is 16 residues. From germline, CDR1 is SGDLS and CDR2 YYNGEE. The junction had 8 bases not matched to a gene; V was cut back by 4 bases and J by 2 bases. CDR3 nucleotides: TGTGCCAGCAGCCCTTTCGACAGGGGGCTGAACTATGGCTACACCTTC. This encodes CASSPFDRGLNYGYTF.